These 21 T cell receptor beta chains originate from one sample sequenced in a study of long-term antiretroviral therapy in people with HIV. A v3.0 immunoSEQ assay was performed at survey level. Sequencing used immunoSEQ multiplex PCR; TCRdb keeps in-frame clones, though not all of them. The table lists approximately 22,000 clones, around 83% of them singletons. Sequencing used unsorted PBMCs, obtained 3 years after starting antiretroviral therapy. The receptors were sampled from a man aged 50 to 59 with HIV.

In this sample, this clone turned up a few times. J is TRBJ2-2 and V is TRBV7-9; D tentatively fits TRBD1 or TRBD2 (5 bases each). CDR3 length: 15 amino acids. With 3 bases removed from V and 3 bases from J, the gap between germline ends came to 11 bases. CDR1 is SEHNR, CDR2 FQNEAQ, per germline (reference sequence). CDR3 DNA sequence: TGTGCCAGCAGCTTGCGAGGGGACCACACCGGGGAGCTGTTTTTT. Amino acid sequence: CASSLRGDHTGELFF.

V is TRBV28 and J is TRBJ1-4; 8 bases are a match to TRBD1. Germline CDR1 reads MDHEN; CDR2 reads SYDVKM. J was trimmed by 4 bases and V by 5 bases; bases with no gene match: 6. This CDR3 region has 15 residues. CDR3 DNA sequence: TGTGCCAGCAGTCCCAGGGGGCTTGGTAATGAAAAACTGTTTTTT. It encodes CASSPRGLGNEKLFF. Using reference TRBV28 and TRBJ1-4 for the parts outside the CDR3, the full variable domain is DVKVTQSSRYLVKRTGEKVFLECVQDMDHENMFWYRQDPGLGLRLIYFSYDVKMKEKGDIPEGYSVSREKKERFSLILESASTNQTSMYLCASSPRGLGNEKLFFGSGTQLSVL.

This chain joins TRBV30 and TRBJ1-4; 8 bases fit TRBD1. Trimming at V came to 3 bases and at J to 4 bases, leaving 4 bases not matched to a gene. Germline V lookup: CDR1 GTSNPN, CDR2 SVGIG (reference sequence). The CDR3 length is 14 residues. The CDR3 loop is CAWRRQGINEKLFF. CDR3 DNA sequence: TGTGCCTGGAGGAGACAGGGGATTAATGAAAAACTGTTTTTT.

V is TRBV13 and J is TRBJ1-1; the D is unclear. CDR3 length: 15 amino acids. V lost 0 bases to trimming and J lost 1 base, with 9 bases between them. Germline lookup yields CDR1 PRHDT and CDR2 FYEKMQ (reference sequence). This chain's CDR3 is CASSLGGSGNTEAFF. The CDR3 DNA reads as TGTGCCAGCAGCTTAGGAGGCTCAGGGAACACTGAAGCTTTCTTT. Full variable domain (missing parts from reference TRBV13 and TRBJ1-1): AAGVIQSPRHLIKEKRETATLKCYPIPRHDTVYWYQQGPGQDPQFLISFYEKMQSDKGSIPDRFSAQQFSDYHSELNMSSLELGDSALYFCASSLGGSGNTEAFFGQGTRLTVV.

Turning to this clone: A junction boundary mismatches the germline segment, possibly from a read error. The rearrangement uses TRBV9 and TRBJ1-2, with D hard to call. The germline gives CDR1 SGDLS, CDR2 YYNGEE. This CDR3 spans 13 amino acids. Here the CDR3 reads CASTVGLHYGYTF. The CDR3 coding sequence is TGTGCCAGCACCGTAGGACTGCACTATGGCTACACCTTC.

The genes are TRBV11-3 and TRBJ2-3, with D possibly matching TRBD2 (5 bases). V was cut by 1 base and J by 3 bases, with 5 bases left in between. The length of the CDR3 is 13 residues. Germline lookup yields CDR1 SGHNT and CDR2 YENEEA. The CDR3 is CASSLGRTDTQYF. The CDR3 coding sequence is TGTGCCAGCAGCTTAGGGAGGACAGATACGCAGTATTTT.

The rearrangement uses TRBV7-2 and TRBJ2-6, with D possibly TRBD2 on 5 matching bases. The germline V gene encodes CDR1 SGHTA and CDR2 FQGNSA. V lost 4 bases to trimming and J lost 1 base, with 11 bases between them. This CDR3 spans 16 amino acids. The CDR3, as DNA: TGTGCCAGCAGCTCTGCTCGGGGATCTGGGGCCAACGTCCTGACTTTC. This encodes CASSSARGSGANVLTF. The full variable domain, with the rest looked up from reference TRBV7-2 and TRBJ2-6, is GAGVSQSPSNKVTEKGKDVELRCDPISGHTALYWYRQSLGQGLEFLIYFQGNSAPDKSGLPSDRFSAERTGGSVSTLTIQRTQQEDSAVYLCASSSARGSGANVLTFGAGSRLTVL.

The gene calls are TRBV27 and TRBJ1-3; TRBD1 aligns across 8 bases. The V segment lost 5 bases and the J segment 3 bases; nucleotides outside the gene matches: 6. Looked up from germline, CDR1 is MNHEY and CDR2 is SMNVEV (reference sequence). The CDR3 covers 15 residues. The CDR3, as DNA: TGTGCCAGCAGTACTGACAGGGGTAGTGGAAACACCATATATTTT. Amino acid sequence: CASSTDRGSGNTIYF.

In this sample, this clone turned up a few times. The chain recombines TRBV28 with TRBJ1-5; a weak D match, TRBD1 (6 bases). V lost 6 bases to trimming and J lost 7 bases, with 10 bases between them. The germline V gene has CDR1 MDHEN and CDR2 SYDVKM. This CDR3 comprises 12 residues. The CDR3 loop is CASRSGDQPQHF. The CDR3 nucleotides read TGTGCCAGCAGATCAGGGGACCAGCCCCAGCATTTT.

The gene calls are TRBV11-1 and TRBJ2-2; 12 nucleotides align to TRBD2. In germline, CDR1 is SGHAT, CDR2 FQDESV (reference sequence). This CDR3 spans 16 amino acids. Trimming cost V 1 base and J 5 bases; bases outside gene matches: 2. CDR3 residues: CASSLELAGGTGELFF. In DNA, the CDR3 is TGTGCCAGCAGCTTAGAACTAGCGGGGGGTACCGGGGAGCTGTTTTTT.

The V and J genes are TRBV9 and TRBJ2-1; TRBD1 matches 11 bases. The germline CDR1 and CDR2 sequences are SGDLS and YYNGEE. The CDR3 totals 16 residues. J lost 7 bases, V lost 0 bases, and 6 bases had no gene match. As DNA, the CDR3 is TGTGCCAGCAGCGTAGGAGGGACAGGGGGTGGAAATGAGCAGTTCTTC. Translated, it gives CASSVGGTGGGNEQFF.

The chain has TRBV6-6 and TRBJ1-4; the D gene is possibly TRBD1 (6 bases). Trimming left V 5 bases short and J 3 bases short, with 13 bases between. In germline, CDR1 is MNHNY, CDR2 SVGAGI (reference sequence). The CDR3 contains 15 residues. CDR3 nucleotide sequence: TGTGCCAGCAGTACCCCAGGGGTGTCTAATGAAAAACTGTTTTTT. Residues: CASSTPGVSNEKLFF.

The CDR3 bases are TGTGCCAGTAGTATTTGGGGACAGTATAGCAATCAGCCCCAGCATTTT. Amino acids: CASSIWGQYSNQPQHF. The genes are TRBV19 and TRBJ1-5; TRBD1 matches 7 bases. After removal of 3 bases from V and 0 bases from J, the junction contained 5 bases not matched to a gene. Germline V gene sequence: CDR1 LNHDA, CDR2 SQIVND (reference sequence). The CDR3 covers 16 residues.

CDR3 sequence: CASSLGTAYGYTF. DNA of the CDR3: TGTGCCAGCAGCTTAGGGACAGCATATGGCTACACCTTC. This chain uses TRBV7-8 with TRBJ1-2; TRBD1 is a possible D gene (6 bases). CDR1 and CDR2 (germline): SGHVS, FQNEAQ. The CDR3 loop spans 13 amino acids. V lost 1 base and J lost 5, with 8 bases in between.

This CDR3 is CASSQGTGSNTEAFF. Written as DNA, the CDR3 is TGCGCCAGCAGCCAAGGGACAGGGTCCAACACTGAAGCTTTCTTT. The chain uses TRBV4-3 and TRBJ1-1, with 8 bases fitting TRBD1. This CDR3 contains 15 residues. Germline lookup yields CDR1 LGHNA and CDR2 YSLEER. J was trimmed by 2 bases and V by 1 base; bases with no gene match: 3.

This clone was seen a few times. V is TRBV30 and J is TRBJ1-3; D gene unclear. This CDR3 is 12 amino acids long. The V gene's germline CDR1 is GTSNPN and CDR2 SVGIG (reference sequence). V was trimmed by 4 bases and J by 1 base, leaving 5 bases between them. As DNA, the CDR3 is TGTGCCTGGAAGAAATCTGGAAACACCATATATTTT. Amino acid sequence: CAWKKSGNTIYF.

As regards this clone: The sample carries other DNA sequences with the same CDR3. V is TRBV10-1 and J is TRBJ2-7; 9 nucleotides line up with TRBD1. V was clipped by 2 bases and J by 7 bases; unmatched bases: 6. The CDR3 is 14 amino acids. The germline CDR1 and CDR2 sequences are WNHNN and SYGVQD (reference sequence). CDR3 coding DNA: TGCGCCAGCAGTGAGGGGGGACAGGGTAGTGAGCAGTACTTC. Protein: CASSEGGQGSEQYF.

The chain uses TRBV4-3 and TRBJ1-5; D might be TRBD1 (5 bases). Trimming took off 0 bases at V and 6 bases at J, with 9 bases between the two ends. The CDR3 extends over 14 amino acids. Germline V gives CDR1 LGHNA, CDR2 YSLEER. The CDR3 region has the DNA TGCGCCAGCAGCCAAGACAGGGCTAGTCAGCCCCAGCATTTT. This gives the protein CASSQDRASQPQHF.

This clone was seen once. This chain connects TRBV6-6 to TRBJ2-5; maybe TRBD2 (5 bases). Trimming removed 8 bases at V and 5 bases at J, with 12 bases between. CDR1 and CDR2 from the germline V gene are MNHNY and SVGAGI (reference sequence). The CDR3 is made up of 12 amino acids. The CDR3 spells CASWSGWETQYF. In DNA form, the CDR3 reads TGTGCCAGCTGGAGCGGTTGGGAGACCCAGTACTTC.

V is TRBV6-5 and J is TRBJ2-4, with TRBD1 as a possible D gene (5 bases). The CDR3 is 11 residues long. CDR1 and CDR2 (germline): MNHEY, SVGAGI. Between the trimmed V and J ends, which lost 6 bases and 9 bases, there was a span of 9 bases. The CDR3 DNA reads as TGTGCCAGCAGAACTCAGGGCATTCAGTACTTC. It yields the protein CASRTQGIQYF.

The chain employs TRBV7-6 and TRBJ2-7; D might be TRBD1 (5 bases). V was shortened by 5 bases and J by 3 bases, with 11 bases between the two germline ends. Germline V gives CDR1 SGHVS, CDR2 FNYEAQ. The CDR3 runs 13 residues. The CDR3 coding sequence is TGTGCCAGCAGCCCCGACACAGGCTACGAGCAGTACTTC. Protein sequence: CASSPDTGYEQYF.